A few counts support the clone carrying this T cell receptor (beta chain). The antigen remains undetermined. TCRdb called the 5' RACE reads again in MiXCR, with one record for every CDR3 protein. The top ten clones hold less than 20% of a sample with approximately 350,000 distinct CDR3 sequences, 9.5% to 13% of them seen once. CDR3 length: 15 residues. V lost 5 bases to trimming and J lost 1 base, with 15 bases between them. The germline gives CDR1 SGHTA, CDR2 FQGNSA. This entry is derived from a study of T cells after yellow fever vaccination. Background on the study: Any fraction with a low cell number was prepared using SMART-Seq v4 Ultra Low Input.

General study findings and limits: Abundant clonotypes from the bulk population could get into FACS-sorted repertoires as contaminants. Clonotype sharing between CD4 and CD8 compartments was small. A large majority of primary-vaccination clones showed up again after the booster (just under 97% CD4, around 90% CD8).

The TCR was taken from a man in his late teens or twenties who received the YFV17D yellow fever vaccine. The V call is TRBV7-2, the J call TRBJ2-7; D is tentatively TRBD1 or TRBD2 (5 bases each). Material: PBMCs, obtained on the day of the first yellow fever vaccination. The CDR3 sequence: CASSLGGSASYEQYF. The CDR3 region has the DNA TGTGCCAGCAGCCTTGGGGGTAGCGCGTCCTACGAGCAGTACTTC.